In this sample, the clone carrying this T cell receptor beta chain turned up a few times. The target antigen is unknown. This record comes from a study of beta chain features in type 1 diabetes. V dropped 4 bases and J dropped 6; count of bases not matched to a gene: 5. The CDR3 covers 14 residues. In germline, CDR1 is LGHNA, CDR2 YNFKEQ. The whole isolated RNA underwent reverse transcription, so sequencing captured expressed TCRB transcripts. Naive, central memory and regulatory T cell samples averaged around 3.3 million reads. Some clones are missing from TCRdb's copy, which holds only in-frame ones; the method was immunoSEQ multiplex PCR. The sample contains about 150,000 clones, under 9.5% of which appear only once. Overall study results and limits: It was among patients, rather than healthy donors, that naive, central memory and Treg TCRB repertoires appeared more similar.

Donors underwent one heparinised blood draw, 100 to 150 mL on average. Sorting of CD4+ naive, central memory, regulatory and stem cell-like memory cells was performed via CD45RO/CCR7/CD25/CD127/CD95/CD27. The receptor was isolated from a young man in good health. J is TRBJ2-1 and V is TRBV4-2, with TRBD2 identical over 8 bases. The sequenced sample was central memory CD4+ T cells from blood. The CDR3 bases are TGTGCCAGCAGCCCGGGACTAGGGGTCAATGAGCAGTTCTTC. Encoded protein: CASSPGLGVNEQFF.